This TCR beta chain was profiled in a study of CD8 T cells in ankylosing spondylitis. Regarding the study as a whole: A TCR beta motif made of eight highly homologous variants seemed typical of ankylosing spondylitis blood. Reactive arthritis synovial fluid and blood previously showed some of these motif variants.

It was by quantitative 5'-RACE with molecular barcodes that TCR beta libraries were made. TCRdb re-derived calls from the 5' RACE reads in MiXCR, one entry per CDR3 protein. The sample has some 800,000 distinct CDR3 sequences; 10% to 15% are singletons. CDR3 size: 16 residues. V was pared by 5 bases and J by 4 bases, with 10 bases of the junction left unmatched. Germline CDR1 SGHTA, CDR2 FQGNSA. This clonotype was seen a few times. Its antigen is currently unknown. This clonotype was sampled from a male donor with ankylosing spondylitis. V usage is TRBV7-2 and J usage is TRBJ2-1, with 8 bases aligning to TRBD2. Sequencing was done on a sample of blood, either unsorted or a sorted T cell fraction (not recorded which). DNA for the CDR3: TGTGCCAGCAGCCGCGTTGGTAGCGGGGCATACAATGAGCAGTTCTTC. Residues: CASSRVGSGAYNEQFF.